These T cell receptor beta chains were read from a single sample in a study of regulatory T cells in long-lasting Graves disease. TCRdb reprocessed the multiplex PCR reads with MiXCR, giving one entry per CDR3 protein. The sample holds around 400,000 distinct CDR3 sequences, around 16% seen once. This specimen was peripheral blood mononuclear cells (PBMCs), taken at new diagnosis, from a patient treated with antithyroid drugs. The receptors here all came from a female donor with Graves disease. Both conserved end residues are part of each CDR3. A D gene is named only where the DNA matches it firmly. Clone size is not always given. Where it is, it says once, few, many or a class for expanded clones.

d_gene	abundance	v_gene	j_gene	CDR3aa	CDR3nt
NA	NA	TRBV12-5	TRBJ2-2	CASGLGQFNTGELFF	TGTGCTAGTGGTTTGGGGCAGTTCAACACCGGGGAGCTGTTTTTT
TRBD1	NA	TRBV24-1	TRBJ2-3	CATSDPRDSSTDTQYF	TGTGCCACCAGTGATCCCCGGGACAGTAGCACAGATACGCAGTATTTT
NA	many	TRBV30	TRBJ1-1	CAWSVMAEAFF	TGTGCCTGGAGTGTCATGGCTGAAGCTTTCTTT
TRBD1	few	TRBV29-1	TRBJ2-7	CSVGKGGHEQYF	TGCAGCGTTGGAAAAGGGGGCCACGAGCAGTACTTC
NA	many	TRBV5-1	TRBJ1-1	CASSLGGHTEAFF	TGCGCCAGCAGCTTAGGGGGGCACACTGAAGCTTTCTTT
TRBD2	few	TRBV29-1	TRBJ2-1	CSGASGRASNEQFF	TGCAGCGGGGCTAGCGGGAGGGCTTCCAATGAGCAGTTCTTC
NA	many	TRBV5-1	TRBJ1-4	CASSLGGAGREKLFF	TGCGCCAGCAGCTTGGGTGGTGCGGGACGAGAAAAACTGTTTTTT
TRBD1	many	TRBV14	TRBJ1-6	CASSQDLPQTGLLNSPLHF	TGTGCCAGCAGCCAGGATCTTCCTCAGACAGGGCTACTCAATTCACCCCTCCACTTT
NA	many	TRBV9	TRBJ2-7	CASSAGTENYEQYF	TGTGCCAGCAGCGCCGGGACGGAAAACTACGAGCAGTACTTC
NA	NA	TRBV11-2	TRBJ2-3	CASSSPLEDTQYF	TGTGCCAGCTCCTCACCCCTCGAGGATACGCAGTATTTT
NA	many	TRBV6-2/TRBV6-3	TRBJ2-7	CASSYVRRRELLHEQYF	TGTGCCAGCAGTTACGTCCGCAGGCGGGAACTCCTCCACGAGCAGTACTTC
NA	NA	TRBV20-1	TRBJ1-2	CSASGPPRGYTF	TGCAGTGCTTCAGGTCCCCCCCGGGGCTACACCTTC
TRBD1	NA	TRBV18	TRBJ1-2	CASSPVIGPGQGYGYTF	TGTGCCAGCTCACCGGTTATTGGACCGGGACAGGGCTATGGCTACACCTTC
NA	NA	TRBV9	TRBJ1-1	CASAVGSNTEAFF	TGTGCCAGTGCAGTGGGATCGAACACTGAAGCTTTCTTT
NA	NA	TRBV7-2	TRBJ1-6	CASRGGLDNSPLHF	TGTGCCAGCAGGGGGGGGCTAGATAATTCACCCCTCCACTTT
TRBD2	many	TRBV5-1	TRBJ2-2	CASSLEPSGSYGTGELFF	TGCGCCAGCAGCTTGGAACCTAGCGGGAGTTATGGCACCGGGGAGCTGTTTTTT
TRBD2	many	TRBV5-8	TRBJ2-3	CASSLADPRTSGADTQYF	TGTGCCAGCAGCTTGGCCGACCCAAGGACTAGCGGGGCAGATACGCAGTATTTT
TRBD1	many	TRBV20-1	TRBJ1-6	CSASTTGVDSPLHF	TGCAGTGCTTCGACAACAGGGGTTGACTCACCCCTCCACTTT
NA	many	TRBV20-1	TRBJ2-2	CSVTPRGAYTGELFF	TGCAGTGTAACTCCCAGGGGCGCGTATACCGGGGAGCTGTTTTTT
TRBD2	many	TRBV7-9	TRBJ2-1	CASSAGGLQSSYNEQFF	TGTGCCAGCAGCGCGGGGGGACTTCAGAGCTCCTACAATGAGCAGTTCTTC
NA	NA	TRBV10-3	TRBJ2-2	CAISESRGTPSGELFF	TGTGCCATCAGTGAGTCGCGTGGCACTCCAAGCGGGGAGCTGTTTTTT
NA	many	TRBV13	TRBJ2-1	CASSPGSGVEQFF	TGTGCCAGCAGCCCAGGGTCCGGGGTTGAGCAGTTCTTC
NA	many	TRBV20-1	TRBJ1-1	CSARDQQGGTEAFF	TGCAGTGCTAGAGATCAGCAGGGTGGGACTGAAGCTTTCTTT
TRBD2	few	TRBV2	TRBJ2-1	CASLRGSGIYEQFF	TGTGCCAGCCTCCGGGGTAGCGGGATATATGAGCAGTTCTTC
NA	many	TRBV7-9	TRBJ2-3	CASSRRGGETADTQYF	TGTGCCAGCAGCCGACGAGGTGGGGAGACGGCAGATACGCAGTATTTT
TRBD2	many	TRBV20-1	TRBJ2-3	CSARAAGPGLAIDTQYF	TGCAGTGCTAGAGCGGCAGGGCCGGGACTAGCGATCGATACGCAGTATTTT
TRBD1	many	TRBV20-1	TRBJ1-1	CSARDRGSTEAFF	TGCAGTGCTAGGGACAGGGGTTCCACTGAAGCTTTCTTT
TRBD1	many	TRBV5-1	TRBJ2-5	CASSDPGQKETQYF	TGCGCCAGCAGCGATCCGGGACAGAAAGAGACCCAGTACTTC
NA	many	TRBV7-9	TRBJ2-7	CASSLASAGASTYEQYF	TGTGCCAGCAGCTTAGCGTCGGCAGGGGCAAGCACCTACGAGCAGTACTTC
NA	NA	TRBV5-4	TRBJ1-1	CASSFGGFDTEAFF	TGTGCCAGCAGCTTTGGGGGGTTTGACACTGAAGCTTTCTTT
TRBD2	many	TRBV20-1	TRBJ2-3	CSAVALAGGADTQYF	TGCAGTGCCGTCGCCCTAGCGGGGGGGGCAGATACGCAGTATTTT
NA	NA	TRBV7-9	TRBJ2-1	CASSPSFFRGAPYNEQFF	TGTGCCAGCAGTCCCTCTTTCTTCCGGGGGGCCCCCTACAATGAGCAGTTCTTC
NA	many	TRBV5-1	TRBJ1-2	CASSFLGDDGYTF	TGCGCCAGCAGCTTTTTAGGGGATGATGGCTACACCTTC
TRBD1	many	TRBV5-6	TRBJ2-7	CASSTGQGFHEQYF	TGTGCCAGCAGCACCGGACAGGGGTTCCACGAGCAGTACTTC
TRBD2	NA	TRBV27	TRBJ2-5	CASSLSAGGLGETQYF	TGTGCCAGCAGTTTATCCGCGGGGGGACTCGGGGAGACCCAGTACTTC
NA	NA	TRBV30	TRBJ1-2	CAWSGTVYGYTF	TGTGCCTGGAGTGGGACGGTCTATGGCTACACCTTC
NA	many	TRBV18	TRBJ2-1	CASSVLDSYNEQFF	TGTGCCAGCTCAGTGTTAGACTCCTACAATGAGCAGTTCTTC
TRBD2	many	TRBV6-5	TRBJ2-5	CASSYSQRLAGGMETQYF	TGTGCCAGCAGTTACTCGCAGCGACTAGCGGGAGGGATGGAGACCCAGTACTTC
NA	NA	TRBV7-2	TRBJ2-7	CASSFSRIGEQYF	TGTGCCAGCAGCTTCTCCCGGATAGGCGAGCAGTACTTC
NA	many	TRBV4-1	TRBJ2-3	CASSQTGPSTDTQYF	TGCGCCAGCAGCCAGACTGGTCCTAGCACAGATACGCAGTATTTT